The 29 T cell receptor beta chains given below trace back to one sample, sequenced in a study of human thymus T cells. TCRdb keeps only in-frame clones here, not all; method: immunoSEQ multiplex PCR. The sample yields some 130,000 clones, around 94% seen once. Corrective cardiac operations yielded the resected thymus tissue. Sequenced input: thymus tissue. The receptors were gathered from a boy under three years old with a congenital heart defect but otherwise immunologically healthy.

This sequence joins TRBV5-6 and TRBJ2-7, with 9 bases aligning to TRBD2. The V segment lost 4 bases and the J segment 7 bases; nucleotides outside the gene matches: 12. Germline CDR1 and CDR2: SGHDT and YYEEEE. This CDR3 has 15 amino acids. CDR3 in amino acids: CASSTRAGGSREQYF. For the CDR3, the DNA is TGTGCCAGCAGCACCCGCGCGGGGGGGTCGCGGGAGCAGTACTTC.

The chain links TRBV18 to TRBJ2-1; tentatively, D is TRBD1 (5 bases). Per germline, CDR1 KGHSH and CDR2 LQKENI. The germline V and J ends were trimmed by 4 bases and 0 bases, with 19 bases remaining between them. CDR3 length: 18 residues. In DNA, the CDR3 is TGTGCCAGCTCACGTATAAGAACAGGTGGCTTCTCCTACAATGAGCAGTTCTTC. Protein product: CASSRIRTGGFSYNEQFF.

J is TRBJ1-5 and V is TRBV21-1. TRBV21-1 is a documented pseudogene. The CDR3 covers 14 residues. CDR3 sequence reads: CASSARTANQPQHF. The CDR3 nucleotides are TGTGCCAGCAGCGCCCGGACGGCTAATCAGCCCCAGCATTTT.

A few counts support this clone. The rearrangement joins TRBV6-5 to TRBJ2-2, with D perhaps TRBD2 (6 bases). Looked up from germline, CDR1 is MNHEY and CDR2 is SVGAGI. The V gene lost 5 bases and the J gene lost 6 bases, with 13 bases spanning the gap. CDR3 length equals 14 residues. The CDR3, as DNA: TGTGCCAGCAGTCCGATCAGGGAGGCCGGGGAGCTGTTTTTT. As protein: CASSPIREAGELFF.

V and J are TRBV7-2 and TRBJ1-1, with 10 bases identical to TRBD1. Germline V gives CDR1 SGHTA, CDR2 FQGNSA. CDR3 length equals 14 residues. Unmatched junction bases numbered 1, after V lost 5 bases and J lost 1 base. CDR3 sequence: CASSRQGANTEAFF. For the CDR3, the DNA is TGTGCCAGCAGCCGACAGGGGGCGAACACTGAAGCTTTCTTT.

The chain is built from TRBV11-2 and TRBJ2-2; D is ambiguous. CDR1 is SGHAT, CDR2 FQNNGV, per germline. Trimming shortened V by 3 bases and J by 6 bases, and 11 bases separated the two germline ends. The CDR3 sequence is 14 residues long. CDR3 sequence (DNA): TGTGCCAGCAGCTTCCCGGCTGGGGCCGGGGAGCTGTTTTTT. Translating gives CASSFPAGAGELFF.

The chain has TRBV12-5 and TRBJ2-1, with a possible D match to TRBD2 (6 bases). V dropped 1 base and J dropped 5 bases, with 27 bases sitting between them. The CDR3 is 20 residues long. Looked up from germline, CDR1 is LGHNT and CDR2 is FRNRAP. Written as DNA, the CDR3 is TGTGCTAGTGGTTTGGCCCCCACTAGCTTAACGAGACCCACTGACAATGAGCAGTTCTTC. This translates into CASGLAPTSLTRPTDNEQFF.

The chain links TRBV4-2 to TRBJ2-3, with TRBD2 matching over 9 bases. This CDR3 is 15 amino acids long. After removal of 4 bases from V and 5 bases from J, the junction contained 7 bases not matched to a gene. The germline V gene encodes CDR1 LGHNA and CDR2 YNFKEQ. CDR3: CASSPRGGQGDTQYF. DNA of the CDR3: TGTGCCAGCAGCCCGCGGGGGGGCCAAGGAGATACGCAGTATTTT.

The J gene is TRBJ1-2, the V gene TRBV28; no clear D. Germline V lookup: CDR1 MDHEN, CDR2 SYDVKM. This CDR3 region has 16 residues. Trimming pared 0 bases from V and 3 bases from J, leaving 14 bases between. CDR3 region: CASSLCSCGRYYGYTF. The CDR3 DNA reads TGTGCCAGCAGTTTATGTTCGTGTGGGCGGTACTATGGCTACACCTTC.

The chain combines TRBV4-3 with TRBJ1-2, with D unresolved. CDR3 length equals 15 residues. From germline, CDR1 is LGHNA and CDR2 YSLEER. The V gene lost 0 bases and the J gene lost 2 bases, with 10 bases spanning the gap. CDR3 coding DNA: TGCGCCAGCAGCCAAGATTTGGAGAGAAACTATGGCTACACCTTC. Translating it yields CASSQDLERNYGYTF.

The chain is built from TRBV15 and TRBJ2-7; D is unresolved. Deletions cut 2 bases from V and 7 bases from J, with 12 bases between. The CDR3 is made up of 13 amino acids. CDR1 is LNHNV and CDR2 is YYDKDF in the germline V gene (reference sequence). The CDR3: CATSRPLMREQYF. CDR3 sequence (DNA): TGTGCCACCAGCAGACCTCTGATGCGGGAGCAGTACTTC.

For the CDR3, the DNA is TGCGCCAGCCGGGAATCCCTCCAAGAGACCCAGTACTTC. Protein sequence: CASRESLQETQYF. The rearrangement joins TRBV5-1 to TRBJ2-5, with D possibly TRBD2 on 5 matching bases. V was shortened by 7 bases and J by 1 base, with 11 bases between the two germline ends. Germline CDR1 is SGHRS and CDR2 is YFSETQ. The CDR3 loop spans 13 amino acids.

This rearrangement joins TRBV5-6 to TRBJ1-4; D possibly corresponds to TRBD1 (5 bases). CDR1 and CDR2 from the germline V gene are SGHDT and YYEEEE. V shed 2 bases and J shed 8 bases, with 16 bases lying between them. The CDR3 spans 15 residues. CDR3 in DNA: TGTGCCAGCAGCTTACGGTGGGCAGGGAAGGAAAAACTGTTTTTT. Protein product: CASSLRWAGKEKLFF.

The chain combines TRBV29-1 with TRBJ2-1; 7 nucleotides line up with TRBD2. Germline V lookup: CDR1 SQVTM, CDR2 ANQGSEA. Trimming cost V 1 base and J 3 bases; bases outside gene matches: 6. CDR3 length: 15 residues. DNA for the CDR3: TGCAGCGTTGAAGGAGGTAGCGGGCTCTACAATGAGCAGTTCTTC. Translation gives CSVEGGSGLYNEQFF.

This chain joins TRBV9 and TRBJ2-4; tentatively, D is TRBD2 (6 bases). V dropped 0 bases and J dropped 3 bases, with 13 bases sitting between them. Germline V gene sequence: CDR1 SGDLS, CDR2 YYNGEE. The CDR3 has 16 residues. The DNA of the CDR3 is TGTGCCAGCAGCGTAGCGGGGAGGTGGGGCAAAAACATTCAGTACTTC. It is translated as CASSVAGRWGKNIQYF.

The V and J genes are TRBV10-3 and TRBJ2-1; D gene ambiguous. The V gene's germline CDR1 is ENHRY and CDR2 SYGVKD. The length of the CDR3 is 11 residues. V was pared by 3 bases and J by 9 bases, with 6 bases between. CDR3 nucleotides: TGTGCCATCAGTGAAGGCGGTGAGCAGTTCTTC. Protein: CAISEGGEQFF.

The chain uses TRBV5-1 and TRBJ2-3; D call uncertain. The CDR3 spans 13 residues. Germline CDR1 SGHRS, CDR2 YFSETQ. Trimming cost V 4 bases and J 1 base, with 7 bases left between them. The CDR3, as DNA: TGCGCCAGCAGCCCAAGCGGCACAGATACGCAGTATTTT. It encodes CASSPSGTDTQYF.

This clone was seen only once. CDR3 loop: CASSLESPARDSPLHF. The DNA for the CDR3 is TGCGCCAGCAGCTTAGAATCCCCAGCTAGGGATTCACCCCTCCACTTT. The chain couples TRBV5-1 to TRBJ1-6; D gene unclear. This CDR3 has 16 residues. The V end was cut by 2 bases, the J end by 8 bases, with 17 bases between. Germline V gives CDR1 SGHRS, CDR2 YFSETQ.

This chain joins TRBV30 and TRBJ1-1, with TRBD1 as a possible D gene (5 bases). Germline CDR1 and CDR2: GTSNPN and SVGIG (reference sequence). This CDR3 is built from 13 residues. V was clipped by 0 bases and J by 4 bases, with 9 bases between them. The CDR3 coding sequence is TGTGCCTGGAGTGTTGACGGGACCACTGAAGCTTTCTTT. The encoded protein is CAWSVDGTTEAFF.

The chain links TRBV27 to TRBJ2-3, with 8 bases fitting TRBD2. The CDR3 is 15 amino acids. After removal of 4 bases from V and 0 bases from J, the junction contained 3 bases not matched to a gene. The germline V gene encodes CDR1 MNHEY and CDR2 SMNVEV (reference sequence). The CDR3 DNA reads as TGTGCCAGCAGTTGGCGGGGGGCTAGCACAGATACGCAGTATTTT. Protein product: CASSWRGASTDTQYF.

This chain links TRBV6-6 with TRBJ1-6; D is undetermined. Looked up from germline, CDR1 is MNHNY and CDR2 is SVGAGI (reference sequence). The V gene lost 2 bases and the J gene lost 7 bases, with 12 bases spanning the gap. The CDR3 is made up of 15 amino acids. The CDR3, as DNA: TGTGCCAGCAGTTACGCGGGAGGTTGGAATTCACCCCTCCACTTT. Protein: CASSYAGGWNSPLHF.

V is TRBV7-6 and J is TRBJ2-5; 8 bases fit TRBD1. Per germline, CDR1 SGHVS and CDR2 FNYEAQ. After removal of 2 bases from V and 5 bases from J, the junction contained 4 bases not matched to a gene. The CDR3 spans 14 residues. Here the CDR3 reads CASSLSTGVETQYF. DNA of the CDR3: TGTGCCAGCAGCTTATCGACAGGGGTCGAGACCCAGTACTTC.

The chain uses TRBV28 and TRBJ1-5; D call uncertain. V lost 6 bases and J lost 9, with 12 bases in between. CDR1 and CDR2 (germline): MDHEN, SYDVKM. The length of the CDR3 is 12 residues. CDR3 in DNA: TGTGCCAGCAGCGGCAGCCCGCTGCCCCAGCATTTT. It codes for CASSGSPLPQHF.

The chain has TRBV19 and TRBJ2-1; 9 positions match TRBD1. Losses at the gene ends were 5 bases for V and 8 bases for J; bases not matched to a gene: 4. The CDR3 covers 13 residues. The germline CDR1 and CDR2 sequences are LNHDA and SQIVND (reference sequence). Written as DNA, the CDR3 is TGTGCCAGTAGTGGGACAGGGACCCATGAGCAGTTCTTC. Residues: CASSGTGTHEQFF.

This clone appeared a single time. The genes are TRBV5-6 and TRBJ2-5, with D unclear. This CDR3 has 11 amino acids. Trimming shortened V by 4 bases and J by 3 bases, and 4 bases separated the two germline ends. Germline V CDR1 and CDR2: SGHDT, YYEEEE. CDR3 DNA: TGTGCCAGCAGCCGCGAAGAGACCCAGTACTTC. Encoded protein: CASSREETQYF.

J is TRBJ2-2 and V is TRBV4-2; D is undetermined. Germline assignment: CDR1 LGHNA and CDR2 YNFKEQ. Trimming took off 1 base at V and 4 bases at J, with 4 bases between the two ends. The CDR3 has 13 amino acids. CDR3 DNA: TGTGCCAGCAGCCAAGGACGCACCGGGGAGCTGTTTTTT. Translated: CASSQGRTGELFF.

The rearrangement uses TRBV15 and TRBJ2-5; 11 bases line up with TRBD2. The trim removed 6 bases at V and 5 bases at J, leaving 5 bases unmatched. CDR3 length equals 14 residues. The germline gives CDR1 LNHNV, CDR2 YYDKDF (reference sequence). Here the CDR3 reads CATRGTSGVETQYF. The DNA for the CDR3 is TGTGCCACCAGAGGGACTAGCGGTGTCGAGACCCAGTACTTC.

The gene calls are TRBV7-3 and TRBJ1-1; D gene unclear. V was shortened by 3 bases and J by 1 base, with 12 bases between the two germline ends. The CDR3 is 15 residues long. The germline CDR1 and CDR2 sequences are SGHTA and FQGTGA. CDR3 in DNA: TGTGCCAGCAGCTTGTGGGTGTTAGGGAACACTGAAGCTTTCTTT. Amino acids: CASSLWVLGNTEAFF.

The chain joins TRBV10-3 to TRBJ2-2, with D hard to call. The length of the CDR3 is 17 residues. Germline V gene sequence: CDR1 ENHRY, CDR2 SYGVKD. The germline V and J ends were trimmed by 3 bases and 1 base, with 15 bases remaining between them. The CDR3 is CAISEGGVFKNTGELFF. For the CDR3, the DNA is TGTGCCATCAGTGAAGGTGGCGTGTTTAAGAACACCGGGGAGCTGTTTTTT.